These 30 T cell receptor beta chains were sequenced from one sample in a study of control samples from healthy donors and cancer patients. Data came from immunoSEQ multiplex PCR; TCRdb stores just in-frame clones and leaves some out. The sample lists 98,000 or so clones; roughly four fifths were seen once. Source material: blood. These TCRs come from a man aged 60 to 69 in good health.

The CDR3 sequence is CASSQDWARAYLIPPGFEQFF. The CDR3, as DNA: TGCGCCAGCAGCCAAGATTGGGCCAGGGCTTACCTAATACCGCCTGGTTTTGAGCAGTTCTTC. The J gene is TRBJ2-1, the V gene TRBV4-1, with a weak D call TRBD1 (5 bases). The CDR3 extends over 21 amino acids. Trimming shortened V by 0 bases and J by 9 bases, and 33 bases separated the two germline ends. Germline V gives CDR1 MGHRA, CDR2 YSYEKL.

V is TRBV9 and J is TRBJ1-2; TRBD1 might be the D (6 bases). The CDR3 runs 12 residues. V was trimmed by 4 bases and J by 8 bases, leaving 12 bases between them. CDR1 SGDLS and CDR2 YYNGEE come from the germline V gene. The CDR3 DNA follows: TGTGCCAGCAGCCCCCCTGGGGGCGGCTACACCTTC. This gives the protein CASSPPGGGYTF.

The gene calls are TRBV4-2 and TRBJ2-4, with D perhaps matching TRBD2 (7 bases). There are 15 residues in the CDR3. Between the trimmed V and J ends, which lost 1 base and 5 bases, there was a span of 12 bases. Per germline, CDR1 LGHNA and CDR2 YNFKEQ. The CDR3 loop reads CASSQGRGGENIQYF. CDR3 DNA sequence: TGTGCCAGCAGCCAAGGGAGGGGGGGAGAAAACATTCAGTACTTC.

The chain has TRBV6-5 and TRBJ1-6; D unresolved. Germline V gene lookup returns CDR1 MNHEY and CDR2 SVGAGI. Trimming took 6 bases from V and 6 from J, leaving 9 bases between them. CDR3 length equals 13 residues. DNA of the CDR3: TGTGCCAGCAGCCGCTCCCTTAATTCACCCCTCCACTTT. Translated: CASSRSLNSPLHF.

The chain is built from TRBV19 and TRBJ1-5, with TRBD1 matching 8 bases. Germline assignment: CDR1 LNHDA and CDR2 SQIVND (reference sequence). V was pared by 0 bases and J by 4 bases, with 8 bases of the junction left unmatched. The CDR3 has 17 amino acids. For the CDR3, the DNA is TGTGCCAGTAGTATAGATTCGGACAGGGTTGCGAATCAGCCCCAGCATTTT. Its translation is CASSIDSDRVANQPQHF.

This clone was seen only a few times. This chain joins TRBV19 and TRBJ2-2; weak D call: TRBD1 (6 bases). With 5 bases removed from V and 4 bases from J, the gap between germline ends came to 20 bases. Germline CDR1 is LNHDA and CDR2 is SQIVND (reference sequence). This CDR3 is 17 amino acids long. The CDR3 nucleotides are TGTGCCAGTAGTGTTTTAGGGACATCCCAATTCACCGGGGAGCTGTTTTTT. It specifies CASSVLGTSQFTGELFF. Drawing the rest from reference TRBV19 and TRBJ2-2, the complete variable domain is DGGITQSPKYLFRKEGQNVTLSCEQNLNHDAMYWYRQDPGQGLRLIYYSQIVNDFQKGDIAEGYSVSREKKESFPLTVTSAQKNPTAFYLCASSVLGTSQFTGELFFGEGSRLTVL.

The chain joins TRBV7-7 to TRBJ1-1; D ambiguous. CDR1 is SSHAT and CDR2 is FNYEAQ in the germline V gene (reference sequence). Between the trimmed V and J ends, which lost 5 bases and 4 bases, there was a span of 11 bases. This CDR3 is built from 13 residues. This CDR3 is CASSQREGTEAFF. The CDR3 coding sequence is TGTGCCAGCAGCCAAAGGGAGGGCACTGAAGCTTTCTTT.

This clone occurred a few times. The CDR3 sequence is CASSPQREVTEAFF. CDR3 in DNA: TGTGCCAGCAGCCCTCAGAGGGAGGTCACTGAAGCTTTCTTT. This chain connects TRBV28 to TRBJ1-1; D call uncertain. V lost 6 bases to trimming and J lost 4 bases, with 15 bases between them. This CDR3 is 14 amino acids long. Germline lookup yields CDR1 MDHEN and CDR2 SYDVKM. The full variable domain, in which reference TRBV28 and TRBJ1-1 provide the parts outside the CDR3, is DVKVTQSSRYLVKRTGEKVFLECVQDMDHENMFWYRQDPGLGLRLIYFSYDVKMKEKGDIPEGYSVSREKKERFSLILESASTNQTSMYLCASSPQREVTEAFFGQGTRLTVV.

This clone was observed once. The gene calls are TRBV3-1 (or the pseudogene TRBV3-2) and TRBJ2-1, with TRBD1 as a possible D gene (6 bases). This CDR3 contains 13 residues. V shed 1 base and J shed 8 bases, with 9 bases lying between them. Germline CDR1 reads LGHDT; CDR2 reads YNNKEL (reference sequence). The CDR3 here is CASSQGGGYEQFF. As DNA, the CDR3 is TGTGCCAGCAGCCAAGGAGGGGGATATGAGCAGTTCTTC.

The CDR3 nucleotides read TGCGCCAGCAGCCAAGAGGTAAAAGGACTAGCGGGCACCGGGGAGCTGTTTTTT. As protein: CASSQEVKGLAGTGELFF. This chain links TRBV4-1 with TRBJ2-2; 11 bases line up with TRBD2. The ends lost 0 bases at V and 4 bases at J; junction bases unmatched: 7. The CDR3 sequence is 18 residues long. Germline CDR1 reads MGHRA; CDR2 reads YSYEKL.

The genes are TRBV28 and TRBJ2-3; D is possibly TRBD1 (7 bases). Trimming removed 5 bases from V and 4 bases from J, with 16 bases in between. CDR1 and CDR2 (germline): MDHEN, SYDVKM. The CDR3 extends over 15 amino acids. The CDR3 DNA reads as TGTGCCAGCAGTACAGTCGACAGGGAGGCAGATACGCAGTATTTT. It codes for CASSTVDREADTQYF.

The chain links TRBV4-2 to TRBJ1-6, with a possible D match to TRBD1 (6 bases). Germline CDR1 is LGHNA and CDR2 is YNFKEQ. This CDR3 has 14 residues. The ends were cut back, 2 bases at V and 8 bases at J, with 10 bases in the middle. CDR3 in amino acids: CASSQTRGDSPLHF. The DNA of the CDR3 is TGTGCCAGCAGCCAAACCAGGGGTGATTCACCCCTCCACTTT.

This chain uses TRBV30 with TRBJ1-1, with D unresolved. CDR1 GTSNPN and CDR2 SVGIG come from the germline V gene (reference sequence). CDR3 length: 11 amino acids. V was pared by 0 bases and J by 5 bases, with 4 bases between. The CDR3 loop reads CAWSVTTEAFF. Here the CDR3 DNA reads TGTGCCTGGAGTGTAACGACTGAAGCTTTCTTT.

This clone was seen more than once but under ten times. The rearrangement joins TRBV7-3 to TRBJ2-2; D uncertain. Germline V lookup: CDR1 SGHTA, CDR2 FQGTGA. Trimming removed 4 bases from V and 7 bases from J, with 10 bases in between. CDR3 length equals 13 residues. CDR3 region: CASSSGRNGELFF. In DNA form, the CDR3 reads TGTGCCAGCAGCTCCGGAAGGAACGGGGAGCTGTTTTTT.

The chain recombines TRBV2 with TRBJ1-3, with D possibly being TRBD1 (5 bases). V gave up 8 bases and J gave up 8 bases, with 10 bases separating them. In germline, CDR1 is SNHLY, CDR2 FYNNEI. CDR3 length equals 11 residues. CDR3 coding DNA: TGTGCCAGCGGATCGACAGACACCATATATTTT. This encodes CASGSTDTIYF.

The table lists this clone with a count of one. This chain links TRBV4-2 with TRBJ2-1, with unresolved D. The CDR3 spans 11 residues. Germline values: CDR1 LGHNA, CDR2 YNFKEQ. V was clipped by 3 bases and J by 8 bases, with 5 bases between them. CDR3 in DNA: TGTGCCAGCAGCCACCGGGATGAGCAGTTCTTC. Its translation: CASSHRDEQFF.

The chain joins TRBV5-1 to TRBJ2-2; 9 nucleotides align to TRBD1. Trimming removed 4 bases from V and 7 bases from J; junction bases left unmatched: 5. The CDR3 is made up of 14 amino acids. Germline lookup yields CDR1 SGHRS and CDR2 YFSETQ. DNA for the CDR3: TGCGCCAGCAGCGGGACAGGGTTGGTCGGGGAGCTGTTTTTT. It codes for CASSGTGLVGELFF.

This clone was found a few times. The rearrangement uses TRBV20-1 and TRBJ2-1; TRBD2 matches 7 bases. This CDR3 is built from 17 residues. V lost 6 bases and J lost 9; bases outside the gene matches: 23. Germline V CDR1 and CDR2: DFQATT, SNEGSKA (reference sequence). The CDR3 sequence is CSASTPLKAGIVGEQFF. For the CDR3, the DNA is TGCAGTGCCAGTACGCCTCTGAAAGCGGGGATTGTAGGTGAGCAGTTCTTC.

J is TRBJ2-1 and V is TRBV4-1, with D hard to call. The V gene lost 1 base and the J gene lost 6 bases, with 7 bases spanning the gap. Per germline, CDR1 MGHRA and CDR2 YSYEKL. There are 13 residues in the CDR3. The chain's CDR3 is CASSQGVINEQFF. Here the CDR3 DNA reads TGCGCCAGCAGCCAAGGAGTAATCAATGAGCAGTTCTTC.

J is TRBJ2-5 and V is TRBV3-1 (or the pseudogene TRBV3-2), with D perhaps TRBD2 (5 bases). Germline assignment: CDR1 LGHDT and CDR2 YNNKEL (reference sequence). The CDR3 runs to 12 residues. The germline V and J ends were trimmed by 5 bases and 5 bases, with 9 bases remaining between them. The CDR3 region is CASSSVAETQYF. CDR3 in DNA: TGTGCCAGCAGCTCTGTAGCGGAGACCCAGTACTTC.

This clone was seen a single time. This chain connects TRBV3-1 (or the pseudogene TRBV3-2) to TRBJ2-5; TRBD2 is a possible D gene (5 bases). V lost 4 bases and J 1 base, leaving 7 bases between the germline ends. Germline V gives CDR1 LGHDT, CDR2 YNNKEL (reference sequence). The length of the CDR3 is 13 residues. CDR3 loop: CASSPGSQETQYF. Here the CDR3 DNA reads TGTGCCAGCAGCCCGGGGAGCCAAGAGACCCAGTACTTC.

J is TRBJ2-3 and V is TRBV30; D call uncertain. CDR1 GTSNPN and CDR2 SVGIG come from the germline V gene (reference sequence). The CDR3 loop spans 11 amino acids. Trimming removed 0 bases from V and 6 bases from J, with 4 bases in between. In DNA, the CDR3 is TGTGCCTGGAGTGTCGGCGATACGCAGTATTTT. Its translation: CAWSVGDTQYF. Together with reference TRBV30 and TRBJ2-3, the CDR3 gives the full variable domain: SQTIHQWPATLVQPVGSPLSLECTVEGTSNPNLYWYRQAAGRGLQLLFYSVGIGQISSEVPQNLSASRPQDRQFILSSKKLLLSDSGFYLCAWSVGDTQYFGPGTRLTVL.

About this clone itself: The sample has other DNA sequences that encode this CDR3 too. The rearrangement uses TRBV9 and TRBJ2-2; TRBD2 matches at 11 bases. Trimming at V came to 1 base and at J to 7 bases, leaving 6 bases not matched to a gene. This CDR3 comprises 16 residues. The germline V gene encodes CDR1 SGDLS and CDR2 YYNGEE. CDR3 nucleotides: TGTGCCAGCAGCGTATTAGCGGGAGGGGAGGGCGGGGAGCTGTTTTTT. Protein: CASSVLAGGEGGELFF.

The rearrangement joins TRBV27 to TRBJ2-2; D ambiguous. The CDR3 loop spans 15 amino acids. Trimming left V 4 bases short and J 4 bases short, with 13 bases between. Germline CDR1 MNHEY, CDR2 SMNVEV (reference sequence). The DNA for the CDR3 is TGTGCCAGCAGTTACCCTCCGGGCTCCACCGGGGAGCTGTTTTTT. Amino acid sequence: CASSYPPGSTGELFF.

The J gene is TRBJ2-2, the V gene TRBV3-1 (or the pseudogene TRBV3-2), with 8 positions matching TRBD1. Germline CDR1 LGHDT, CDR2 YNNKEL (reference sequence). This CDR3 is 18 amino acids long. The V and J ends lost 4 bases and 2 bases, in that order; junction bases with no gene match: 12. CDR3 DNA: TGTGCCAGCAGCCTCCGTACAGGGGGGCGACCTAACACCGGGGAGCTGTTTTTT. Encoded protein: CASSLRTGGRPNTGELFF.

V gene TRBV5-1 combines with J gene TRBJ1-2; D gene unclear. The CDR3 has 14 residues. Germline CDR1 reads SGHRS; CDR2 reads YFSETQ. The V and J ends lost 0 bases and 4 bases respectively, with 10 bases between them. The CDR3 loop reads CASSLGIAGYGYTF. CDR3 nucleotide sequence: TGCGCCAGCAGCTTGGGAATCGCCGGCTATGGCTACACCTTC.

V usage is TRBV30 and J usage is TRBJ1-5; D ambiguous. This CDR3 spans 13 amino acids. CDR1 GTSNPN and CDR2 SVGIG come from the germline V gene (reference sequence). With 4 bases removed from V and 0 bases from J, the gap between germline ends came to 7 bases. This CDR3 is CAWTQDSNQPQHF. CDR3 DNA sequence: TGTGCCTGGACGCAGGATAGCAATCAGCCCCAGCATTTT.

This chain links TRBV4-2 with TRBJ2-3; TRBD2 matches at 7 bases. CDR3 length equals 19 residues. V lost 4 bases to trimming and J lost 2 bases; unmatched junction nucleotides: 18. In germline, CDR1 is LGHNA, CDR2 YNFKEQ. CDR3 loop: CASSLSGASGVLNTDTQYF. The CDR3 DNA sequence: TGTGCCAGCAGCCTCTCCGGGGCTAGCGGCGTGTTAAACACAGATACGCAGTATTTT.

The genes are TRBV25-1 and TRBJ1-1; unclear D gene. This CDR3 comprises 13 residues. Trimming removed 4 bases from V and 1 base from J, with 7 bases in between. The germline V gene encodes CDR1 MGHDK and CDR2 SYGVNS. The CDR3 reads CASSVKKNTEAFF. The CDR3 coding sequence is TGTGCCAGCAGTGTCAAAAAGAACACTGAAGCTTTCTTT.

The V call is TRBV6-4, the J call TRBJ1-1; D call uncertain. CDR3 size: 13 residues. Germline assignment: CDR1 MRHNA and CDR2 SNTAGT. V was pared by 2 bases and J by 1 base, with 5 bases between. This CDR3 reads CASSDDENTEAFF. DNA of the CDR3: TGTGCCAGCAGTGACGACGAGAACACTGAAGCTTTCTTT.